The rows below give T cell receptor beta chains drawn from one sample of a study of post-analysis software for immune sequencing data. TCRdb re-called the PCR reads with MiXCR, one entry per CDR3 protein. Of 750,000 to 900,000 distinct CDR3 sequences in the sample, more than 45% were seen once. The specimen was blood. The receptor source for this set is a girl between 10 and 17 years old with multiple sclerosis. The CDR3 runs from the conserved cysteine through the conserved F or W. D genes are given only for firm matches. The size entry is marked missing in some rows and otherwise reads once, few, many or a size class.

>TRBJ2-7|TRBV7-9|NA|NA
TGTGCCAGCAGCTTGTTACTAGATCGCGAGCAGTACTTC
CASSLLLDREQYF
>TRBJ1-5|TRBV20-1|NA|NA
TGCAGTGCTAGAGTCCTCGGCAGGGATTCGGCCCAGCATTTT
CSARVLGRDSAQHF
>TRBJ2-7|TRBV20-1|TRBD1|few
TGCAGTGCTAGAGATCTAGGACAGGGGGGCTACGAGCAGTACTTC
CSARDLGQGGYEQYF
>TRBJ2-7|TRBV6-2/TRBV6-3|NA|once
TGTGCCAGCAGGAACTGGGACGGATCCTACGAGCAGTACTTC
CASRNWDGSYEQYF
>TRBJ2-7|TRBV9|NA|few
TGTGCCAGCAGCGTAGAGGGCGGAAGCTCCTACGAGCAGTACTTC
CASSVEGGSSYEQYF
>TRBJ2-5|TRBV29-1|TRBD2|NA
TGCAGCGTTGAGGGAGGGACTCGGCGGACCCAGTACTTC
CSVEGGTRRTQYF
>TRBJ2-5|TRBV6-2/TRBV6-3|NA|NA
TGTGCCAGCACTCATTGGGACAACCAAGAGACCCAGTACTTC
CASTHWDNQETQYF
>TRBJ1-2|TRBV15|TRBD1|few
TGTGCCACCAGATGGCGGGACAGGGGGGTCGGCGGCTATGGCTACACCTTC
CATRWRDRGVGGYGYTF
>TRBJ1-1|TRBV29-1|TRBD1|NA
TGCAGCGTCACCTTAGGGGGCATGGTGGGGAACACTGAAGCTTTCTTT
CSVTLGGMVGNTEAFF
>TRBJ2-6|TRBV27|TRBD2|NA
TGTGCCAGCGGACTAGCGGGAAGCTCTGGGGCCAACGTCCTGACTTTC
CASGLAGSSGANVLTF
>TRBJ1-4|TRBV9|NA|NA
TGTGCCAGCAGCTCCCAGGGAGCGGGAAGTGAAAAACTGTTTTTT
CASSSQGAGSEKLFF
>TRBJ2-6|TRBV3-1|NA|NA
TGTGCCAGCAGCCCGACAGGCGGGGGGGCCAACGTCCTGACTTTC
CASSPTGGGANVLTF
>TRBJ2-6|TRBV7-2|NA|few
TGTGCCAGCAGCCTAACGGGACGGTCCTCTGGGGCCAACGTCCTGACTTTC
CASSLTGRSSGANVLTF
>TRBJ2-1|TRBV7-9|TRBD2|NA
TGTGCCAGCAGCACACCTAGCGGGAGCTCCTACAATGAGCAGTTCTTC
CASSTPSGSSYNEQFF
>TRBJ2-7|TRBV29-1|NA|few
TGCAGCGTTGGGGTAGGGTCTAGCTCCTACGAGCAGTACTTC
CSVGVGSSSYEQYF
>TRBJ2-3|TRBV7-9|NA|NA
TGTGCCAGCAGCTTAGGCACCCCCACAGATACGCAGTATTTT
CASSLGTPTDTQYF
>TRBJ2-5|TRBV6-6|TRBD2|NA
TGTGCCAGCAGAACTAGCGGGAGGGGGCAAGAGACCCAGTACTTC
CASRTSGRGQETQYF
>TRBJ1-1|TRBV15|NA|few
TGTGCCACCAAGGGGGTTGGCACTGAAGCTTTCTTT
CATKGVGTEAFF
>TRBJ2-1|TRBV27|TRBD2|few
TGTGCCAGCAGTAGAATTAGCGGGAGTGCTTACAATGAGCAGTTCTTC
CASSRISGSAYNEQFF
>TRBJ2-1|TRBV15|TRBD1|NA
TGTGCCACCAGCAGAGACAGGGGGCGGGACAATGAGCAGTTCTTC
CATSRDRGRDNEQFF
>TRBJ2-1|TRBV20-1|TRBD2|NA
TGCAGTGCTAGAGTCGGACGGGGACTAGTTTCCTATGAGCAGTTCTTC
CSARVGRGLVSYEQFF
>TRBJ2-7|TRBV6-6|TRBD2|NA
TGTGCCAGCAGTACGCTAGCGGTCTCCTACGAGCAGTACTTC
CASSTLAVSYEQYF
>TRBJ2-1|TRBV7-2|NA|NA
TGTGCCAGCAGCACGGAGGTGGCCTACAATGAGCAGTTCTTC
CASSTEVAYNEQFF
>TRBJ2-1|TRBV6-5|NA|NA
TGTGCCAGCAGTTACGACCGACGCGACTTCATGCAGAGCTCCTACAATGAGCAGTTCTTC
CASSYDRRDFMQSSYNEQFF
>TRBJ2-1|TRBV15|TRBD2|NA
TGTGCCACCAGCAGAGGGGGGACTAGCCGATACAATGAGCAGTTCTTC
CATSRGGTSRYNEQFF
>TRBJ1-5|TRBV4-1|NA|once
TGCGCCAGCAGCCAAGGGACCCTTGGGGAACGGCCCCAGCATTTT
CASSQGTLGERPQHF
>TRBJ2-7|TRBV6-6|TRBD1|few
TGTGCCAGCAGTTTCGGGACAGGGCCCCACGAGCAGTACTTC
CASSFGTGPHEQYF
>TRBJ2-7|TRBV7-7|TRBD1|NA
TGTGCTAGCAGCTCAAAACTACAGGGGGCAGGCTACGAGCAGTACTTC
CASSSKLQGAGYEQYF
>TRBJ1-2|TRBV11-2|NA|few
TGTGCCAGCAGCTTAGGTCGGGGAAACTATGGCTACACCTTC
CASSLGRGNYGYTF
>TRBJ2-1|TRBV9|TRBD2|many
TGTGCCAGCAGCGTAGGGACTAGCGGGTACAATGAGCAGTTCTTC
CASSVGTSGYNEQFF
>TRBJ2-5|TRBV6-1|NA|NA
TGTGCCAGCAGTGAAGCCATGGGATTCCAGTACTTC
CASSEAMGFQYF
>TRBJ2-3|TRBV20-1|NA|NA
TGCAGCGCCGAAGCCGCGAGATACACAGATACGCAGTATTTT
CSAEAARYTDTQYF
>TRBJ2-7|TRBV24-1|TRBD1|few
TGTGCCACCAGTGACCCGGGACAGAGCCAGTACTTC
CATSDPGQSQYF